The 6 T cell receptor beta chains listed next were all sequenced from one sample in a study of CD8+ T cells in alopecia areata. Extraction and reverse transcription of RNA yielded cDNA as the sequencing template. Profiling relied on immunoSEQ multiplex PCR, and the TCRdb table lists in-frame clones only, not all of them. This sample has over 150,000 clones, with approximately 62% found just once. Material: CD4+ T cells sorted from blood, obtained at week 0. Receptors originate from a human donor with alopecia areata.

The CDR3 DNA is TGCGCCAGCAGCCAAAGCGGCGGGGGGGCCCCAAACACAGATACGCAGTATTTT. This encodes CASSQSGGGAPNTDTQYF. The chain employs TRBV4-3 and TRBJ2-3, with 9 bases identical to TRBD2. V lost 2 bases and J lost 2; bases outside the gene matches: 11. Germline-derived CDR1 and CDR2 are LGHNA and YSLEER. CDR3 length: 18 residues.

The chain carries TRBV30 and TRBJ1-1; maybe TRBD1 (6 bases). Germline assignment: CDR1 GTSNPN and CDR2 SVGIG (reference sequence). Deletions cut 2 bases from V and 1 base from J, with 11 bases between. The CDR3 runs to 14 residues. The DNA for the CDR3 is TGTGCCTGGAGTAAGATGACAGGGAACACTGAAGCTTTCTTT. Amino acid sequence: CAWSKMTGNTEAFF.

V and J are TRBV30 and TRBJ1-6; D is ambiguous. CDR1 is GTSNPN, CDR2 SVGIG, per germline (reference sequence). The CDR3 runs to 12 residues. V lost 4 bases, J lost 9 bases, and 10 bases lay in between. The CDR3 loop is CAWTRVGSPLHF. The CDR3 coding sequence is TGTGCCTGGACCCGCGTTGGTTCACCCCTCCACTTT.

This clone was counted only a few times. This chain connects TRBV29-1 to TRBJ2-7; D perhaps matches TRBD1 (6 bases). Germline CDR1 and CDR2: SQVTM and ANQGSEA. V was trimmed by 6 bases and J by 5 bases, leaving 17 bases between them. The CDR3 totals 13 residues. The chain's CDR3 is CSVTGSERDEQYF. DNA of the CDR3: TGCAGCGTCACAGGGTCAGAGCGTGACGAGCAGTACTTC.

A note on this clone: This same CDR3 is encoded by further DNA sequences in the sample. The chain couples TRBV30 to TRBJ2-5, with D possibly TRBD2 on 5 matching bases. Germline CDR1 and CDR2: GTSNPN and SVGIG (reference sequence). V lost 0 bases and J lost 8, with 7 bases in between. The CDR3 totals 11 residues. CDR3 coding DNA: TGTGCCTGGAGTGTACGGGAAACCCAGTACTTC. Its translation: CAWSVRETQYF. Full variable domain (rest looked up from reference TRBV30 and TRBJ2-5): SQTIHQWPATLVQPVGSPLSLECTVEGTSNPNLYWYRQAAGRGLQLLFYSVGIGQISSEVPQNLSASRPQDRQFILSSKKLLLSDSGFYLCAWSVRETQYFGPGTRLLVL.

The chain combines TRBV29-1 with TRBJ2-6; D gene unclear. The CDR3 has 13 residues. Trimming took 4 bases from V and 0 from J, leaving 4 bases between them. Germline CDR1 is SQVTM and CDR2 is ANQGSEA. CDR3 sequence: CSVAFSGANVLTF. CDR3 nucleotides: TGCAGCGTTGCCTTCTCTGGGGCCAACGTCCTGACTTTC.